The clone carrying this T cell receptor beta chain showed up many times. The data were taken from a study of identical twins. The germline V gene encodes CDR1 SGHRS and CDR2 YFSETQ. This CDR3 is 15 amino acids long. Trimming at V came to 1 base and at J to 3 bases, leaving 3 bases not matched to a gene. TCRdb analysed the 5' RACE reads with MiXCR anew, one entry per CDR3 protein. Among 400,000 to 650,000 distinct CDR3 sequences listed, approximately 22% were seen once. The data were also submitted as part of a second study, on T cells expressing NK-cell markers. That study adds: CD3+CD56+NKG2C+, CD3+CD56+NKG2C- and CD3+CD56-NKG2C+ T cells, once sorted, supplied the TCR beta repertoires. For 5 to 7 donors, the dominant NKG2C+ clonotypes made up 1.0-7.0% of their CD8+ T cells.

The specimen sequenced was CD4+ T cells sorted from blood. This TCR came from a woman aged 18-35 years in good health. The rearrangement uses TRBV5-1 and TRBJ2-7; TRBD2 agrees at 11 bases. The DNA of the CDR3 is TGCGCCAGCAGCTTGACTAGCGGGGGACTCTACGAGCAGTACTTC. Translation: CASSLTSGGLYEQYF.